This TCR beta chain appears in the sequencing data of a study of blood T cell repertoires in COVID-19. About the study: Researchers got acute and convalescent COVID-19 samples from the United States, Italy and Spain.

Trimming removed 3 bases at V and 6 bases at J, with 13 bases between. CDR1 and CDR2 (germline): SGDLS, YYNGEE. This CDR3 region has 14 residues. In the authors' methods: By means of reference gene primer amplification, nucleated cell counts were estimated. Measured with immunoSEQ multiplex PCR; TCRdb has only the in-frame clones, and not every one. That table furnishes V, J and clone size, whereas the DNA furnished D and trimming. The data show about 36,000 clones, around nine tenths seen once. The chain is built from TRBV9 and TRBJ2-1; D is ambiguous. The source of this sequence is a human donor in a cohort sampled during active COVID-19. Sequencing input: peripheral blood. CDR3 sequence: CASSAPPLSNEQFF. The CDR3 nucleotides are TGTGCCAGCAGCGCCCCCCCCTTGAGCAATGAGCAGTTCTTC.